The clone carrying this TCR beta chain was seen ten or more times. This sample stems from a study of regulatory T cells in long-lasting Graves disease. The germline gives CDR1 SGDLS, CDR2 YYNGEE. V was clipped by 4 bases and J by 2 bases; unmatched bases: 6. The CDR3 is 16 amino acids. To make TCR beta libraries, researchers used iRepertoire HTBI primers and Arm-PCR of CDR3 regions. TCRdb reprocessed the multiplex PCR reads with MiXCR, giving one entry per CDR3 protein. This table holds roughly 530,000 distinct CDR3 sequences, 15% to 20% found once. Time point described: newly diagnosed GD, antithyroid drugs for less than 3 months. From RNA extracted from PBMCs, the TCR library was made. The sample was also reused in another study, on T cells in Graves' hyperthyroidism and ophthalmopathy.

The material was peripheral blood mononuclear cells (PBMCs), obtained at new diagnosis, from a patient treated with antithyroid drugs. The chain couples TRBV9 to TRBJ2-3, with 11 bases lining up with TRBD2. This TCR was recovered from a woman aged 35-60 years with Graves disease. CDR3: CASSTRLAGFTDTQYF. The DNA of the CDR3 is TGTGCCAGCAGCACCAGACTAGCGGGGTTCACAGATACGCAGTATTTT.